This TCR beta chain was sequenced in a study of blood T cell repertoires in COVID-19. As for the study in general: The samples span acute and convalescent COVID-19 from the United States, Italy and Spain. T cells, B-cell-depleted T cells, or PBMCs provided the cDNA or gDNA that served as material.

Source study methods: Amplifying reference gene primers gave estimates of nucleated cell counts. This table comes from immunoSEQ multiplex PCR, and its TCRdb copy is limited to in-frame clones, with some not included. D and trimming were read from the DNA, whereas the V and J calls and clone size are those reported in that table. The repertoire holds roughly 89,000 clones, approximately 80% seen once, with about 9.4% in the top ten. The CDR3 totals 14 residues. The ends were cut back, 3 bases at V and 3 bases at J, with 12 bases in the middle. CDR1 and CDR2 (germline): PRHDT, FYEKMQ (reference sequence).

V is TRBV13 and J is TRBJ2-7; a possible D gene is TRBD1 (5 bases). The sample taken for sequencing was peripheral blood. This TCR was sampled from an older woman with acute or convalescent COVID-19. For the CDR3, the DNA is TGTGCCAGCAGCTTCCAGGGATCTAGCTACGAGCAGTACTTC. It codes for CASSFQGSSYEQYF. The entire variable domain, with the rest obtained from reference TRBV13 and TRBJ2-7, is as follows: AAGVIQSPRHLIKEKRETATLKCYPIPRHDTVYWYQQGPGQDPQFLISFYEKMQSDKGSIPDRFSAQQFSDYHSELNMSSLELGDSALYFCASSFQGSSYEQYFGPGTRLTVT.